These 12 T cell receptor beta chains came from one sample sequenced in a study of beta chain features in type 1 diabetes. The study, taken as a whole, reports: Significant though moderate, a shortening of TCRB CDR3s appeared in all four CD4+ subsets of Type 1 diabetes patients.

Expressed TCRB transcripts were sequenced after all isolated RNA was converted to cDNA. Produced via immunoSEQ multiplex PCR; TCRdb's table is partial and in-frame only. Here the sample spans some 250,000 clones, over 11% being singletons. These TCRs' antigens remain unknown. The sample comprised naive CD4+ T cells from blood. The receptor source for this set is a man aged 25 to 40 with type 1 diabetes.

The chain employs TRBV9 and TRBJ2-1; 10 bases fit TRBD2. The CDR3 length is 15 residues. Trimming took 3 bases from V and 8 from J; bases not matched to a gene: 8. In germline, CDR1 is SGDLS, CDR2 YYNGEE. The CDR3 is CASSGTSGPWDEQFF. CDR3 bases: TGTGCCAGCAGCGGGACTAGCGGACCCTGGGATGAGCAGTTCTTC. The complete variable domain, with remaining parts taken from reference TRBV9 and TRBJ2-1, reads DSGVTQTPKHLITATGQRVTLRCSPRSGDLSVYWYQQSLDQGLQFLIQYYNGEERAKGNILERFSAQQFPDLHSELNLSSLELGDSALYFCASSGTSGPWDEQFFGPGTRLTVL.

V is TRBV30 and J is TRBJ1-3; 8 bases are a match to TRBD1. CDR3 length: 16 residues. Trimming at V came to 4 bases and at J to 0 bases, leaving 8 bases not matched to a gene. Germline assignment: CDR1 GTSNPN and CDR2 SVGIG (reference sequence). The CDR3 nucleotides are TGTGCCTGGACCCTGACAGGGGCATTCTCTGGAAACACCATATATTTT. Translation gives CAWTLTGAFSGNTIYF.

This rearrangement joins TRBV4-1 to TRBJ2-3, with no clear D. The CDR3 loop spans 13 amino acids. Germline V gene sequence: CDR1 MGHRA, CDR2 YSYEKL. The germline V and J ends were trimmed by 0 bases and 13 bases, with 14 bases remaining between them. CDR3 bases: TGCGCCAGCAGCCAAGATCGTTCCGCTTCGGAGTATTTT. This sequence encodes CASSQDRSASEYF.

V usage is TRBV30 and J usage is TRBJ2-1, with 8 bases matching TRBD2. Looked up from germline, CDR1 is GTSNPN and CDR2 is SVGIG (reference sequence). V dropped 4 bases and J dropped 9; count of bases not matched to a gene: 8. The CDR3 is made up of 13 amino acids. In nucleotides, the CDR3 is TGTGCCTGGACCAACGGGAGGGCCGTTGAGCAGTTCTTC. It yields the protein CAWTNGRAVEQFF.

J is TRBJ1-1 and V is TRBV12-5; 8 bases fit TRBD1. V shed 6 bases, J shed 1 base, and the junction held 4 bases outside the gene matches. Germline V lookup: CDR1 LGHNT, CDR2 FRNRAP. The CDR3 is made up of 14 amino acids. CDR3 nucleotide sequence: TGTGCTAGTGGGGGGGGGACAGGGAACACTGAAGCTTTCTTT. It yields the protein CASGGGTGNTEAFF.

The gene calls are TRBV4-1 and TRBJ2-7; 7 positions match TRBD1. CDR1 is MGHRA, CDR2 YSYEKL, per germline. The CDR3 runs 15 residues. V gave up 0 bases and J gave up 0 bases; unmatched junction bases: 2. The CDR3, as DNA: TGCGCCAGCAGCCAAGAGGACAGGTTCTCCTACGAGCAGTACTTC. Translated, it gives CASSQEDRFSYEQYF.

This chain connects TRBV29-1 to TRBJ1-2; 7 bases agree with TRBD1. Looked up from germline, CDR1 is SQVTM and CDR2 is ANQGSEA. The CDR3 loop spans 15 amino acids. V shed 0 bases, J shed 0 bases, and the junction held 4 bases outside the gene matches. The CDR3 DNA is TGCAGCGTTGAAGACCGCCAGGGGGCTAACTATGGCTACACCTTC. It encodes CSVEDRQGANYGYTF.

The V and J genes are TRBV7-9 and TRBJ2-1, with a possible D match to TRBD2 (6 bases). Trimming cost V 1 base and J 7 bases, with 14 bases left between them. Germline-derived CDR1 and CDR2 are SEHNR and FQNEAQ (reference sequence). The CDR3 has 15 amino acids. The DNA of the CDR3 is TGTGCCAGCAGCTTAGGTAGCGGAGGGTTGAATGAGCAGTTCTTC. It encodes CASSLGSGGLNEQFF. Full variable domain (rest looked up from reference TRBV7-9 and TRBJ2-1): DTGVSQNPRHKITKRGQNVTFRCDPISEHNRLYWYRQTLGQGPEFLTYFQNEAQLEKSRLLSDRFSAERPKGSFSTLEIQRTEQGDSAMYLCASSLGSGGLNEQFFGPGTRLTVL.

CDR3 sequence (DNA): TGTGCCTGGAGTGGAAGCTTAGCCCACGAGCAGTACTTC. Translating gives CAWSGSLAHEQYF. The chain carries TRBV30 and TRBJ2-7; D uncertain. The CDR3 runs to 13 residues. V was clipped by 1 base and J by 5 bases, with 12 bases between them. CDR1 GTSNPN and CDR2 SVGIG come from the germline V gene (reference sequence).

This clone was counted a few times. The J gene is TRBJ1-1, the V gene TRBV19; possible D gene TRBD1, 5 bases. The CDR3 has 14 residues. With 5 bases removed from V and 5 bases from J, the gap between germline ends came to 15 bases. CDR1 LNHDA and CDR2 SQIVND come from the germline V gene (reference sequence). CDR3: CASSSTGGGTEAFF. The CDR3 region has the DNA TGTGCCAGTAGTTCCACGGGGGGAGGTACTGAAGCTTTCTTT.

This clone was recorded a few times. J is TRBJ2-1 and V is TRBV20-1; no clear D. V lost 2 bases to trimming and J lost 13 bases, with 12 bases between them. There are 11 residues in the CDR3. Germline CDR1 is DFQATT and CDR2 is SNEGSKA (reference sequence). In nucleotides, the CDR3 is TGCAGTGCTAGACTACCTATCAAACAGTTCTTC. Its protein product is CSARLPIKQFF.

This clone was seen a few times. This sequence joins TRBV6-5 and TRBJ1-1, with a weak D call TRBD1 (5 bases). This CDR3 comprises 11 residues. Per the germline V gene, CDR1 is MNHEY and CDR2 is SVGAGI. V was shortened by 6 bases and J by 11 bases, with 13 bases between the two germline ends. The DNA of the CDR3 is TGTGCCAGCAGAAGACAGTGGATGGCTTTCTTT. Protein: CASRRQWMAFF.